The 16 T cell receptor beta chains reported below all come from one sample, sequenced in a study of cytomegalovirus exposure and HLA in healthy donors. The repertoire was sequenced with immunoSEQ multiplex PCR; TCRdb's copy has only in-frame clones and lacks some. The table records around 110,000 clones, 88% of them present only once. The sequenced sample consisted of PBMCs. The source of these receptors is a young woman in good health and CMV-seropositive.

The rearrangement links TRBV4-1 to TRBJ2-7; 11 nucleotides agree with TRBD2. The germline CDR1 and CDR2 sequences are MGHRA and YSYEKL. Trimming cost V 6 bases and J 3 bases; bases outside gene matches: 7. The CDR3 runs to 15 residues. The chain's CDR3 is CASSHTSGGHYEQYF. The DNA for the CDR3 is TGCGCCAGCAGTCACACTAGCGGGGGACACTACGAGCAGTACTTC.

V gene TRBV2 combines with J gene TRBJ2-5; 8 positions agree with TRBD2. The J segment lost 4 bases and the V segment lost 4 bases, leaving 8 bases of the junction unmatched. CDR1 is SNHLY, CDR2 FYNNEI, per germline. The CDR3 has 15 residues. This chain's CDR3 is CASSGLAGGGETQYF. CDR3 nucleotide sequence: TGTGCCAGCAGTGGGCTTGCGGGGGGCGGAGAGACCCAGTACTTC.

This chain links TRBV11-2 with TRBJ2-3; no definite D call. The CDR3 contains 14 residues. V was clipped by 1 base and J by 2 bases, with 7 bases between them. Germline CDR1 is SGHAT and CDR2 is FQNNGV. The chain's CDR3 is CASSLGGDTDTQYF. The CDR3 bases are TGTGCCAGCAGCTTAGGCGGTGACACAGATACGCAGTATTTT.

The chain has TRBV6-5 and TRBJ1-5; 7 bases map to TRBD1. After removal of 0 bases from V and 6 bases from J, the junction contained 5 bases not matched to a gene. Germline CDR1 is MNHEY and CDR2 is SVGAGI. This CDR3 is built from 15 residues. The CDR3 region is CASSYSKGASQPQHF. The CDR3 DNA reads TGTGCCAGCAGTTACTCGAAGGGGGCCTCTCAGCCCCAGCATTTT.

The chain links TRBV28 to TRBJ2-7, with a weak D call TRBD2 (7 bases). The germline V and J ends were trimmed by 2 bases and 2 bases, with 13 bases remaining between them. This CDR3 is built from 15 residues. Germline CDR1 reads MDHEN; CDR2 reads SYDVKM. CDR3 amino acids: CASSLPRGGAYEQYF. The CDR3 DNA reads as TGTGCCAGCAGTTTACCCAGAGGGGGGGCCTACGAGCAGTACTTC.

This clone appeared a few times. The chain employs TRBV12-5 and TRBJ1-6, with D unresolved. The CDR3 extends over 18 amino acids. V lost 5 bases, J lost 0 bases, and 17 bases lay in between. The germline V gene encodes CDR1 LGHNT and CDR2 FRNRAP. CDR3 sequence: CASGLQWPRSSYNSPLHF. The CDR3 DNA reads TGTGCTAGTGGTCTCCAGTGGCCTAGGAGCTCCTATAATTCACCCCTCCACTTT.

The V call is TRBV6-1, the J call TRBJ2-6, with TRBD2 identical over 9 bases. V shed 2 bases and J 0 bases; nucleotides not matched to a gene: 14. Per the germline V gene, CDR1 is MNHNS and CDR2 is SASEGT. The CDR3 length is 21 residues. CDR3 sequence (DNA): TGTGCCAGCAGTGAACTGCGAGCGGGGGGATTTAGTATCTCTGGGGCCAACGTCCTGACTTTC. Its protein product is CASSELRAGGFSISGANVLTF.

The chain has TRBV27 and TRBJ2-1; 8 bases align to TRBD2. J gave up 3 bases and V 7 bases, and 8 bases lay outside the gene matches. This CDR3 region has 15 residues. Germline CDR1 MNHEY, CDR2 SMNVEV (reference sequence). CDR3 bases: TGTGCCAGCACCACGGGACTAGGCCTCTACAATGAGCAGTTCTTC. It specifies CASTTGLGLYNEQFF.

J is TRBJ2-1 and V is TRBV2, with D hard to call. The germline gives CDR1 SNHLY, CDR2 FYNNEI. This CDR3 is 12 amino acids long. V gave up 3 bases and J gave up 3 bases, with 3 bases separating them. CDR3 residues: CASSEYYNEQFF. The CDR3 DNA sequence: TGTGCCAGCAGTGAGTACTACAATGAGCAGTTCTTC.

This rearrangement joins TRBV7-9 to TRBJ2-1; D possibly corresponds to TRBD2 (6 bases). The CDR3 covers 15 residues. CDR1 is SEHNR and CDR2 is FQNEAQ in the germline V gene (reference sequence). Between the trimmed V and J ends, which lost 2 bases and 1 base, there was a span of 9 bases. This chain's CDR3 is CASSLMSGSYNEQFF. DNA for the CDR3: TGTGCCAGCAGCTTAATGAGCGGGTCCTACAATGAGCAGTTCTTC.

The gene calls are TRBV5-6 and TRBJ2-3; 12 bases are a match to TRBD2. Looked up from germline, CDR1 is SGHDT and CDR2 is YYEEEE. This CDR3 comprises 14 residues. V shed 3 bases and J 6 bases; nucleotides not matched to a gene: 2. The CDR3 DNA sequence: TGTGCCAGCAGCTCCGGGACTAGCGGGGATACGCAGTATTTT. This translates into CASSSGTSGDTQYF.

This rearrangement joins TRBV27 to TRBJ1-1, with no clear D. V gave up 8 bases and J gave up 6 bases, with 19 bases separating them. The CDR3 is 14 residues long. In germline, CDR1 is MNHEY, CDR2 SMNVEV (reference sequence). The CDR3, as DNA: TGTGCCAGCGGATCAAGCGTCTTATACCCTGAAGCTTTCTTT. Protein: CASGSSVLYPEAFF.

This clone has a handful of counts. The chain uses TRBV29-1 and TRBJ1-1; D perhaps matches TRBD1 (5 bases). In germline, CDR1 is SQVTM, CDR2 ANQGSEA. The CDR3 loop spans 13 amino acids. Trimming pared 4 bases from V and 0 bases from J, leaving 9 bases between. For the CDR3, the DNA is TGCAGCGTTGCAGGGCTCATGAACACTGAAGCTTTCTTT. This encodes CSVAGLMNTEAFF.

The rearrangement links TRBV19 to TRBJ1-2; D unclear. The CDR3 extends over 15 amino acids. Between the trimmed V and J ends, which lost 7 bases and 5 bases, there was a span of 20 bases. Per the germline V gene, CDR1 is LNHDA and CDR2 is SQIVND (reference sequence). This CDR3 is CASTSDGGQPYGYTF. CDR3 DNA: TGTGCCAGTACCTCGGACGGAGGGCAACCTTATGGCTACACCTTC. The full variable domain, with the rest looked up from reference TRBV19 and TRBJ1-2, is DGGITQSPKYLFRKEGQNVTLSCEQNLNHDAMYWYRQDPGQGLRLIYYSQIVNDFQKGDIAEGYSVSREKKESFPLTVTSAQKNPTAFYLCASTSDGGQPYGYTFGSGTRLTVV.

CDR3 nucleotide sequence: TGTGCCAGCAGCGTCCGAGAAGGCACAGATACGCAGTATTTT. This sequence encodes CASSVREGTDTQYF. This chain links TRBV4-2 with TRBJ2-3; D unresolved. From germline, CDR1 is LGHNA and CDR2 YNFKEQ. The CDR3 is 14 amino acids. Trimming removed 5 bases at V and 1 base at J, with 10 bases between.

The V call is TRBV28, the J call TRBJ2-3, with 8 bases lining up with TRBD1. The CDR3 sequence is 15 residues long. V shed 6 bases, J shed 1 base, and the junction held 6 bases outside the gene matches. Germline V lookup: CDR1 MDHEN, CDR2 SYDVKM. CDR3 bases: TGTGCCAGCAGGTCAGGGGGCGCGGGCACAGATACGCAGTATTTT. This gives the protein CASRSGGAGTDTQYF.